One and the same sample provided the 8 T cell receptor beta chains below, sequenced in a study of T cells in localized non-small cell lung cancer. Clones were sequenced by immunoSEQ multiplex PCR, and TCRdb holds only the in-frame ones, with some missing. The repertoire holds around 2,800 clones, with around 20% as singletons. The input for sequencing was lung tumor tissue, taken before any cancer treatment. These receptor sequences come from a female donor older than 55 with stage I lung adenocarcinoma.

V gene TRBV10-2 combines with J gene TRBJ1-6; D remains unclear. CDR3 length: 14 amino acids. The germline V gene has CDR1 WSHSY and CDR2 SAAADI. The V gene lost 3 bases and the J gene lost 5 bases, with 8 bases spanning the gap. CDR3 protein: CASSDSANNSPLHF. The CDR3 DNA reads as TGCGCCAGCAGTGACAGCGCCAATAATTCACCCCTCCACTTT.

The chain employs TRBV29-1 and TRBJ1-5; maybe TRBD1 (5 bases). This CDR3 has 13 amino acids. V shed 4 bases and J shed 4 bases, with 11 bases lying between them. Germline V gives CDR1 SQVTM, CDR2 ANQGSEA. This CDR3 is CSVVGGPNQPQHF. The CDR3 region has the DNA TGCAGCGTTGTCGGGGGACCTAATCAGCCCCAGCATTTT.

The gene calls are TRBV11-3 and TRBJ2-1; 10 nucleotides agree with TRBD2. In germline, CDR1 is SGHNT, CDR2 YENEEA. This CDR3 has 16 amino acids. J was trimmed by 7 bases and V by 0 bases; bases with no gene match: 6. This CDR3 is CASSLEFASGSNEQFF. CDR3 sequence (DNA): TGTGCCAGCAGCTTAGAGTTCGCTAGCGGGAGTAATGAGCAGTTCTTC.

This rearrangement joins TRBV11-3 to TRBJ1-2; maybe TRBD1 (5 bases). From germline, CDR1 is SGHNT and CDR2 YENEEA. The V end was cut by 1 base, the J end by 4 bases, with 13 bases between. There are 15 residues in the CDR3. Here the CDR3 DNA reads TGTGCCAGCAGCTTAGTACGGGATGGGGCCTATGGCTACACCTTC. Its translation is CASSLVRDGAYGYTF.

The chain recombines TRBV6-8 with TRBJ1-1; weak D call: TRBD1 (5 bases). Deletions cut 10 bases from V and 7 bases from J, with 22 bases between. Germline CDR1 is MNHGY and CDR2 is SAAAGT. The CDR3 loop spans 14 amino acids. The CDR3 coding sequence is TGTGCCACGGCGGGGACGCAGGGTATCAGTGAAGCTTTCTTT. Translating gives CATAGTQGISEAFF.

The chain carries TRBV11-3 and TRBJ2-1, with 14 nucleotides matching TRBD2. Germline-derived CDR1 and CDR2 are SGHNT and YENEEA. J gave up 1 base and V 5 bases, and 1 base lay outside the gene matches. This CDR3 region has 16 residues. CDR3 in DNA: TGTGCCAGCAGCCGGACTAGCGGGAGGTCCTACAATGAGCAGTTCTTC. Its translation: CASSRTSGRSYNEQFF.

CDR3 sequence reads: CASSEDRTYEQYF. Here the CDR3 DNA reads TGCGCCAGCAGCGAAGACAGGACCTACGAGCAGTACTTC. The rearrangement joins TRBV10-1 to TRBJ2-7, with D tentatively TRBD1 (6 bases). V lost 6 bases and J 2 bases, leaving 11 bases between the germline ends. The CDR3 is 13 residues long. The germline CDR1 and CDR2 sequences are WNHNN and SYGVQD (reference sequence).

This clone has more than one count but fewer than ten. The chain links TRBV11-3 to TRBJ2-1; 8 nucleotides line up with TRBD1. Germline CDR1 is SGHNT and CDR2 is YENEEA. V lost 5 bases, J lost 4 bases, and 10 bases stayed unmatched. CDR3 length: 16 amino acids. The CDR3 DNA reads as TGTGCCAGCAGCCCCACAGGGGGAAGGGGTTACAATGAGCAGTTCTTC. Its translation: CASSPTGGRGYNEQFF.